One sample yielded the 5 T cell receptor beta chains listed below, sequenced in a study of identical twins. Using its own MiXCR run on the 5' RACE reads, TCRdb lists one record per CDR3 protein. The sample shows around 530,000 distinct CDR3 sequences, roughly 15% of them seen only once. The sample was also reused in another study, on yellow fever vaccine responses in identical twins.

Sequenced input: CD4+ T cells sorted from blood. These receptors all stem from a woman aged 18-29 years in good health.

This sequence joins TRBV12-3 or TRBV12-4 and TRBJ2-1; no reliable D call. The CDR3 sequence is 14 residues long. The V end lost 5 bases, the J end lost 5 bases, and 13 bases lay between the germline ends. CDR3 sequence reads: CASSPRFTHNEQFF. The CDR3 DNA follows: TGTGCCAGCAGTCCCCGCTTCACACACAATGAGCAGTTCTTC.

The V call is TRBV6-1, the J call TRBJ2-1; TRBD1 aligns across 11 bases. The CDR3 has 15 amino acids. Germline V lookup: CDR1 MNHNS, CDR2 SASEGT. Trimming removed 5 bases from V and 8 bases from J; junction bases left unmatched: 8. CDR3 coding DNA: TGTGCCAGCAGTACCGGTGGGACAGGGGGAGATGAGCAGTTCTTC. Translation: CASSTGGTGGDEQFF.

The table lists this clonotype with a few counts. The CDR3 region is CSALVSNIQYF. In DNA form, the CDR3 reads TGCAGTGCTTTAGTTTCAAACATTCAGTACTTC. The V call is TRBV20-1, the J call TRBJ2-4, with unresolved D. V was trimmed by 5 bases and J by 6 bases, leaving 8 bases between them. CDR3 length equals 11 residues. Germline assignment: CDR1 DFQATT and CDR2 SNEGSKA (reference sequence).

Remarks on this clonotype: A clone one base away is much larger, so this may be a read error. The V call is TRBV7-3, the J call TRBJ1-1; D not certain. Trimming removed 0 bases from V and 5 bases from J, with 13 bases in between. Germline loops: CDR1 SGHTA, CDR2 FQGTGA. This CDR3 has 15 residues. The CDR3 loop reads CASSLTRVKTTEAFF. The CDR3 DNA follows: TGTGCCAGCAGCTTAACCCGGGTCAAGACTACTGAAGCTTTCTTT.

This clonotype was seen only a few times. This chain uses TRBV12-3 or TRBV12-4 with TRBJ1-4, with 7 bases that match TRBD1. The CDR3 length is 14 residues. V shed 6 bases, J shed 5 bases, and the junction held 6 bases outside the gene matches. CDR3 loop: CASSETGPNEKLFF. CDR3 nucleotides: TGTGCCAGCAGCGAGACAGGGCCGAATGAAAAACTGTTTTTT.